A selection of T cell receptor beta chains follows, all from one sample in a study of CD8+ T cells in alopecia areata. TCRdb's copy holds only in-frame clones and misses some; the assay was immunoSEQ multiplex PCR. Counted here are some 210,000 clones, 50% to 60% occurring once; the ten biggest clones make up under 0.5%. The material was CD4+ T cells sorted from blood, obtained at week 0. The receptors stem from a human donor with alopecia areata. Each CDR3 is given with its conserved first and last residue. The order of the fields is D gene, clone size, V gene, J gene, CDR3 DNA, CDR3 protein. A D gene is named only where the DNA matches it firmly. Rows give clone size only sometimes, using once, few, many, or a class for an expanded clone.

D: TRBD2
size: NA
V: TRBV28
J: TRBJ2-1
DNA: TGTGCCAGCAGGTCTCGGGACTACTCCTTCAATGAGCAGTTCTTC
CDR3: CASRSRDYSFNEQFF

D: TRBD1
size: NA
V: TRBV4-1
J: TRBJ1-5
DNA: TGCGCCAGCAGCCAAGACTACGACAGGGTTGGTAATCAGCCCCAGCATTTT
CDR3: CASSQDYDRVGNQPQHF

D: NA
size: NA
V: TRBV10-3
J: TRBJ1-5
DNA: TGTGCCATCAGTGAGTCTGGGGTTAGCAATCAGCCCCAGCATTTT
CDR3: CAISESGVSNQPQHF

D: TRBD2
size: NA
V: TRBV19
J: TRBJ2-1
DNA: TGTGCCAGTAGGCCCCTAGCGGGGGTCCCCAATGAGCAGTTCTTC
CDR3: CASRPLAGVPNEQFF

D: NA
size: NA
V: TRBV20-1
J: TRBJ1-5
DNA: TGCAGTGCTAGAGATCGGAGGGCCCAGCATTTT
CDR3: CSARDRRAQHF

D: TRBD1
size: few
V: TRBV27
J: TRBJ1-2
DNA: TGTGCCAGCAGTCCCCGGACAGGGGGCGTCTTAAATTATGGCTACACCTTC
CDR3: CASSPRTGGVLNYGYTF

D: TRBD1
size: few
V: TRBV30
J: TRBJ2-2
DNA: TGTGCCTGGAGTGTGCTCCGGACAGGGATTATGACCGGGGAGCTGTTTTTT
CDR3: CAWSVLRTGIMTGELFF

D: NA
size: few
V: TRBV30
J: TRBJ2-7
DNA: TGTGCCTGGAGTACGAGGTCCAGCGAGCAGTACTTC
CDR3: CAWSTRSSEQYF

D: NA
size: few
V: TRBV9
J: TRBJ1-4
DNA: TGTGCCAGCAGCTCCCAAGGGATCATGGCTAATGAAAAACTGTTTTTT
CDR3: CASSSQGIMANEKLFF

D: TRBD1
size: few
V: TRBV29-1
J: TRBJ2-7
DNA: TGCAGCGTCTTGTGGGGGACAGGGGGCTACGAGCAGTACTTC
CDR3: CSVLWGTGGYEQYF

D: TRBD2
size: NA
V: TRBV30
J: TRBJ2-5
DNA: TGTGCCTGGACCCTCGGACTAGCGGGGAAAGAGACCCAGTACTTC
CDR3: CAWTLGLAGKETQYF

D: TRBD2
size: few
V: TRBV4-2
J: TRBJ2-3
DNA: TGTGCCAGCAGCCAAGAGGTAGCGGGGAGCACAGATACGCAGTATTTT
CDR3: CASSQEVAGSTDTQYF

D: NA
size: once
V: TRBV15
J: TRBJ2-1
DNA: TGTGCCACCACCAACGAGGAGGGGGGGGTTGAGCAGTTCTTC
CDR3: CATTNEEGGVEQFF

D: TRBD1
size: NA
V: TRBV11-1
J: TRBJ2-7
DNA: TGTGCCAGCAGCTTAGGGAGTACACGGACAGGCTACGAGCAGTACTTC
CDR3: CASSLGSTRTGYEQYF

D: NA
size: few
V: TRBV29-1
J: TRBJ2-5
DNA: TGCAGCGGAGGAATAGGGAGGGAGACCCAGTACTTC
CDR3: CSGGIGRETQYF

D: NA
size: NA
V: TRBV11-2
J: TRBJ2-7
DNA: TGTGCCAGCAGCTTAGGACAGGAACCCTACGAGCAGTACTTC
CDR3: CASSLGQEPYEQYF

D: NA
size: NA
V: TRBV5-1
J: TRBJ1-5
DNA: TGCGCCAGCAGCATGGGACTTCGGGATAGCAATCAGCCCCAGCATTTT
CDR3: CASSMGLRDSNQPQHF

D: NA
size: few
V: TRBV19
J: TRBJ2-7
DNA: TGTGCCAGTAGTGAAAGGGTTGGCGAGCAGTACTTC
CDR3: CASSERVGEQYF

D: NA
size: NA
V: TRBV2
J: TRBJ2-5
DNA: TGTGCCAGCAGTGACTGGGGGAATGACGAGACCCAGTACTTC
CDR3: CASSDWGNDETQYF

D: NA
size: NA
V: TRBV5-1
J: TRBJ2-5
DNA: TGCGCCAGCAGCTTGGCCGGGCGGGTAGAAGAGACCCAGTACTTC
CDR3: CASSLAGRVEETQYF

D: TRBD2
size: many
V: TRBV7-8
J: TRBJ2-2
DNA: TGTGCCAGCAGCTCAGGCCTACTAGCGGGAGCTTCCGGGGAGCTGTTTTTT
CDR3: CASSSGLLAGASGELFF

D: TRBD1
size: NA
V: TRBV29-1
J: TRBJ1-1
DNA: TGCAGCGGGTGGGGACAGGGGGATGCGGTGGCTTTCTTT
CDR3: CSGWGQGDAVAFF

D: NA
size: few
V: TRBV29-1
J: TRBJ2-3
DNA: TGCAGCGTCCGAAGACACACCGGATACACAGATACGCAGTATTTT
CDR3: CSVRRHTGYTDTQYF

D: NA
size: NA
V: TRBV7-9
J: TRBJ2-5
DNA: TGTGCCAGCAGCTGGTCGGCAGAGACCCAGTACTTC
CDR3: CASSWSAETQYF

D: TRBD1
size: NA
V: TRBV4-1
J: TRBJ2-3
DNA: TGCGCCAGCAGCCTCGGGTGGACAGGGCAAGATACGCAGTATTTT
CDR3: CASSLGWTGQDTQYF

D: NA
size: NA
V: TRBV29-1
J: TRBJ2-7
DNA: TGCAGCGTTGTAAGGGGCCAGACAACCTACGAGCAGTACTTC
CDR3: CSVVRGQTTYEQYF

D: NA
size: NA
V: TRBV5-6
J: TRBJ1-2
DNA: TGTGCCAGCAGCTTCCAAAGGAGGAGCTATGGCTACACCTTC
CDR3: CASSFQRRSYGYTF

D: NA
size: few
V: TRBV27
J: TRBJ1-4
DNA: TGTGCCATAGCTCAGGACAGAAACGAAAAACTGTTTTTT
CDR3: CAIAQDRNEKLFF

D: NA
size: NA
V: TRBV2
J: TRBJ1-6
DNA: TGTGCCAGCAAGCCGACAGGCGGGGATTCACCCCTCCACTTT
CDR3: CASKPTGGDSPLHF

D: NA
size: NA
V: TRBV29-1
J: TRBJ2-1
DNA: TGCAGCGTGGTCAGGAGGGGACATGAGCAGTTCTTC
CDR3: CSVVRRGHEQFF

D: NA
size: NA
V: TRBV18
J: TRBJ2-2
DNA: TGTGCCAGCTCACCAGAGCGGTCCCCCGCCGGGGAGCTGTTTTTT
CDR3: CASSPERSPAGELFF